The next 16 T cell receptor beta chains were all read from a single sample in a study of CD8 T cells in Susac syndrome. It was with random hexamers that about 0.45 to 1 ug RNA was reverse transcribed. TCRdb ran MiXCR on the immunoSEQ multiplex PCR reads and lists one entry per CDR3 protein. The sample includes around 170,000 distinct CDR3 sequences, 95% seen only once; the top ten take around 0.15%. Sequencing was carried out using CD8+ T cells from PBMCs. These receptors all stem from a human donor with Susac syndrome.

The chain combines TRBV14 with TRBJ2-3; no reliable D call. Trimming cost V 1 base and J 0 bases, with 2 bases left between them. CDR1 SGHDN and CDR2 FVKESK come from the germline V gene. The CDR3 length is 13 residues. The CDR3 loop is CASSQVSTDTQYF. CDR3 sequence (DNA): TGTGCCAGCAGCCAAGTCAGCACAGATACGCAGTATTTT.

This chain uses TRBV30 with TRBJ1-1; perhaps TRBD1 as D (6 bases). Trimming shortened V by 7 bases and J by 7 bases, and 16 bases separated the two germline ends. The CDR3 length is 12 residues. CDR1 GTSNPN and CDR2 SVGIG come from the germline V gene (reference sequence). Written as DNA, the CDR3 is TGTGCCTCCATCCTTAGGGGGGTTGAAGCTTTCTTT. Translating gives CASILRGVEAFF.

The rearrangement uses TRBV12-3 or TRBV12-4 and TRBJ2-7, with D uncertain. V lost 3 bases and J 5 bases, leaving 8 bases between the germline ends. The CDR3 runs 12 residues. CDR3 loop: CASSLIEDEQYF. The CDR3 nucleotides read TGTGCCAGCAGTTTGATTGAGGACGAGCAGTACTTC.

The chain has TRBV30 and TRBJ2-3, with 8 bases fitting TRBD1. CDR1 is GTSNPN, CDR2 SVGIG, per germline (reference sequence). This CDR3 has 13 amino acids. Trimming took 0 bases from V and 7 from J; bases not matched to a gene: 3. The CDR3 region is CAWSVGQGHTQYF. The CDR3 region has the DNA TGTGCCTGGAGTGTCGGACAGGGTCATACGCAGTATTTT.

The chain employs TRBV13 and TRBJ2-1; 11 nucleotides agree with TRBD2. The CDR3 covers 14 residues. Germline CDR1 PRHDT, CDR2 FYEKMQ (reference sequence). V was pared by 5 bases and J by 5 bases, with 2 bases of the junction left unmatched. The CDR3 sequence: CASSVGLADNEQFF. DNA for the CDR3: TGTGCCAGCAGCGTGGGACTAGCGGACAATGAGCAGTTCTTC. Full variable domain (missing parts from reference TRBV13 and TRBJ2-1): AAGVIQSPRHLIKEKRETATLKCYPIPRHDTVYWYQQGPGQDPQFLISFYEKMQSDKGSIPDRFSAQQFSDYHSELNMSSLELGDSALYFCASSVGLADNEQFFGPGTRLTVL.

This chain uses TRBV9 with TRBJ1-1; 7 bases are a match to TRBD1. Trimming removed 3 bases from V and 2 bases from J; junction bases left unmatched: 7. Germline V gives CDR1 SGDLS, CDR2 YYNGEE. The CDR3 contains 15 residues. CDR3 amino acids: CASSAQGTSNTEAFF. CDR3 DNA sequence: TGTGCCAGCAGCGCACAGGGGACTTCCAACACTGAAGCTTTCTTT.

The chain links TRBV11-1 to TRBJ2-3; no reliable D call. V lost 2 bases to trimming and J lost 2 bases, with 11 bases between them. This CDR3 is built from 15 residues. Germline V gene sequence: CDR1 SGHAT, CDR2 FQDESV (reference sequence). The CDR3 nucleotides are TGTGCCAGCAGCTTAAGTTTGGCGGACACAGATACGCAGTATTTT. This codes for CASSLSLADTDTQYF.

This sequence joins TRBV10-3 and TRBJ1-2; D may be TRBD1 (6 bases). With 0 bases removed from V and 0 bases from J, the gap between germline ends came to 8 bases. The CDR3 sequence is 15 residues long. CDR1 and CDR2 from the germline V gene are ENHRY and SYGVKD. This chain's CDR3 is CAISESAGANYGYTF. CDR3 sequence (DNA): TGTGCCATCAGTGAGTCGGCAGGGGCTAACTATGGCTACACCTTC.

This rearrangement joins TRBV20-1 to TRBJ2-7; 7 positions match TRBD1. Germline V lookup: CDR1 DFQATT, CDR2 SNEGSKA (reference sequence). With 2 bases clipped from V and 4 bases from J, the junction kept 11 bases outside the gene matches. The CDR3 is 15 amino acids. In nucleotides, the CDR3 is TGCAGTGCTAGACGTACAGGGGACCAAATTTACGAGCAGTACTTC. Protein: CSARRTGDQIYEQYF.

The rearrangement uses TRBV7-9 and TRBJ2-1; TRBD1 aligns across 7 bases. V gave up 5 bases and J gave up 4 bases; unmatched junction bases: 8. Germline values: CDR1 SEHNR, CDR2 FQNEAQ (reference sequence). The CDR3 runs to 15 residues. The DNA of the CDR3 is TGTGCCAGCAGCGGAATGGGACAGACTTACAATGAGCAGTTCTTC. The encoded protein is CASSGMGQTYNEQFF. The full variable domain, completed using reference TRBV7-9 and TRBJ2-1, is DTGVSQNPRHKITKRGQNVTFRCDPISEHNRLYWYRQTLGQGPEFLTYFQNEAQLEKSRLLSDRFSAERPKGSFSTLEIQRTEQGDSAMYLCASSGMGQTYNEQFFGPGTRLTVL.

V is TRBV3-1 and J is TRBJ1-1; no clear D. V dropped 1 base and J dropped 6 bases, with 9 bases sitting between them. The length of the CDR3 is 13 residues. In germline, CDR1 is LGHDT, CDR2 YNNKEL (reference sequence). The CDR3 sequence: CASSQAGVPEAFF. The CDR3 bases are TGTGCCAGCAGCCAAGCTGGGGTCCCTGAAGCTTTCTTT.

The genes are TRBV30 and TRBJ1-1, with TRBD1 matching 8 bases. Germline CDR1 GTSNPN, CDR2 SVGIG (reference sequence). J was trimmed by 6 bases and V by 3 bases; bases with no gene match: 6. The CDR3 length is 13 residues. The CDR3 bases are TGTGCCTGGAGCCAACAGGGGGACTCTGAAGCTTTCTTT. Residues: CAWSQQGDSEAFF.

The chain carries TRBV7-2 and TRBJ1-5, with 11 nucleotides matching TRBD1. The CDR3 length is 15 residues. J gave up 6 bases and V 5 bases, and 6 bases lay outside the gene matches. Germline CDR1 is SGHTA and CDR2 is FQGNSA. Here the CDR3 DNA reads TGTGCCAGCAGCCGGACAGGGGGCGGAGTTCAGCCCCAGCATTTT. Its protein product is CASSRTGGGVQPQHF. The full variable domain, with the rest looked up from reference TRBV7-2 and TRBJ1-5, is GAGVSQSPSNKVTEKGKDVELRCDPISGHTALYWYRQSLGQGLEFLIYFQGNSAPDKSGLPSDRFSAERTGGSVSTLTIQRTQQEDSAVYLCASSRTGGGVQPQHFGDGTRLSIL.

The rearrangement joins TRBV11-2 to TRBJ2-1; 8 bases are a match to TRBD2. Germline assignment: CDR1 SGHAT and CDR2 FQNNGV. The CDR3 sequence is 18 residues long. With V trimmed by 2 bases and J by 0 bases, 9 bases remained unmatched. CDR3 bases: TGTGCCAGCAGCTTATCGTTTCCAGCGGGAGTCTCCTACAATGAGCAGTTCTTC. This translates into CASSLSFPAGVSYNEQFF.

This clonotype was counted a single time. The rearrangement uses TRBV4-2 and TRBJ2-3, with D possibly TRBD2 on 5 matching bases. CDR1 is LGHNA and CDR2 is YNFKEQ in the germline V gene. Trimming shortened V by 1 base and J by 2 bases, and 10 bases separated the two germline ends. The CDR3 has 15 amino acids. The CDR3: CASSQGIRDTDTQYF. CDR3 bases: TGTGCCAGCAGCCAAGGAATACGGGACACAGATACGCAGTATTTT.

This sequence joins TRBV28 and TRBJ2-2; 7 bases match TRBD1. The ends lost 3 bases at V and 1 base at J; junction bases unmatched: 11. Germline-derived CDR1 and CDR2 are MDHEN and SYDVKM. The CDR3 spans 18 residues. The CDR3 DNA reads as TGTGCCAGCAGTTTCCACCCCCGGGACAGTCGGAACACCGGGGAGCTGTTTTTT. This codes for CASSFHPRDSRNTGELFF.